This T cell receptor (beta chain) was identified in a study of shared T cell receptors in the human thymus. This clone was seen a few times. This CDR3 is 14 amino acids long. Trimming at V came to 3 bases and at J to 5 bases, leaving 7 bases not matched to a gene. The V gene's germline CDR1 is SGHRS and CDR2 YFSETQ. TCRdb keeps only in-frame clones here, not all; method: immunoSEQ multiplex PCR. Of 700,000 to 750,000 clones in the sample, 70% to 90% are singletons; the top ten hold under 0.012%. This sample was shared with a second study, whose subject was human thymus T cells. Turning to that study: Samples came from healthy Finnish infants during open corrective cardiac surgery.

The sample taken for sequencing was thymocytes. The J gene is TRBJ2-5, the V gene TRBV5-1, with 7 bases that match TRBD2. This receptor was taken from a girl under three years old with a congenital heart defect. The CDR3 loop is CASSCEASGETQYF. CDR3 nucleotide sequence: TGCGCCAGCAGCTGTGAGGCTAGCGGCGAGACCCAGTACTTC.